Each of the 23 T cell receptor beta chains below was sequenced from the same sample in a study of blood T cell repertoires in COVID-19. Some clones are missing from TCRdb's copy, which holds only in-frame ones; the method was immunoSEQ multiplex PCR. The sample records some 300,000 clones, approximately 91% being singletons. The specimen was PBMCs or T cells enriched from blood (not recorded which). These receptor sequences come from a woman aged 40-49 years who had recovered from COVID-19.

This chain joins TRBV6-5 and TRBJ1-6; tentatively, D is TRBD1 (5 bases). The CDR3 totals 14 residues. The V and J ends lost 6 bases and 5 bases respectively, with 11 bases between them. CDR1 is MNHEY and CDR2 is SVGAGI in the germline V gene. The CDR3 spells CASSPGLNNSPLHF. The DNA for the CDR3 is TGTGCCAGCAGCCCGGGACTTAATAATTCACCCCTCCACTTT.

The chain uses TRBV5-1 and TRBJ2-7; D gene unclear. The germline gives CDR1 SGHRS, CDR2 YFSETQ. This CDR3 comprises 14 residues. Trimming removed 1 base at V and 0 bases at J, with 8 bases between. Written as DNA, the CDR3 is TGCGCCAGCAGCTTGCAAACGGTCTCCTACGAGCAGTACTTC. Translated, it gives CASSLQTVSYEQYF.

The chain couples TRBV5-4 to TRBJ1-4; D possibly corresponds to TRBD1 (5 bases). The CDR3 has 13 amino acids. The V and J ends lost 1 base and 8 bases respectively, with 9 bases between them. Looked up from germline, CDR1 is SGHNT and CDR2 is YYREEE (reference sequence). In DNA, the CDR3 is TGTGCCAGCAGCTTGAAGGGGTACGAAAAACTGTTTTTT. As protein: CASSLKGYEKLFF.

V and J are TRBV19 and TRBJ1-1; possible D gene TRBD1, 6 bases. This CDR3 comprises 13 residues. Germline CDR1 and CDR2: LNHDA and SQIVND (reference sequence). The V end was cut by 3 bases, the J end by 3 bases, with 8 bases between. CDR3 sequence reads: CASSMRQDTEAFF. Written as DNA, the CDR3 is TGTGCCAGTAGTATGCGACAGGACACTGAAGCTTTCTTT.

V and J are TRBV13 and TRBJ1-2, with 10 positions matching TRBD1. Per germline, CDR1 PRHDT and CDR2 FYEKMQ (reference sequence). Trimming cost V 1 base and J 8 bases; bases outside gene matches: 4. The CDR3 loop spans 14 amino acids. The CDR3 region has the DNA TGTGCCAGCAGCTTAGTTCCGGGACAGGGGGGCTACACCTTC. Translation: CASSLVPGQGGYTF.

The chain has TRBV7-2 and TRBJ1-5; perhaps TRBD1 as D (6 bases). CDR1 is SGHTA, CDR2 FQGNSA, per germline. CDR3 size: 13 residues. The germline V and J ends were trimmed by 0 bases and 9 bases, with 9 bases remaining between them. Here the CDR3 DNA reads TGTGCCAGCAGCTTAGCCGGACAGAGGCCCCAGCATTTT. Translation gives CASSLAGQRPQHF.

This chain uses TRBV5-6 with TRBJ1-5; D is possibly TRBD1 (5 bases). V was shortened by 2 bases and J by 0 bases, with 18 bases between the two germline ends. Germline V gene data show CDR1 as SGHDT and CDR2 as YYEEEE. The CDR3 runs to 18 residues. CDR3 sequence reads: CASSLGGQGVYSNQPQHF. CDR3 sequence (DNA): TGTGCCAGCAGCTTAGGCGGTCAGGGCGTGTATAGCAATCAGCCCCAGCATTTT. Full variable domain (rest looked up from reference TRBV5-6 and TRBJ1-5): DAGVTQSPTHLIKTRGQQVTLRCSPKSGHDTVSWYQQALGQGPQFIFQYYEEEERQRGNFPDRFSGHQFPNYSSELNVNALLLGDSALYLCASSLGGQGVYSNQPQHFGDGTRLSIL.

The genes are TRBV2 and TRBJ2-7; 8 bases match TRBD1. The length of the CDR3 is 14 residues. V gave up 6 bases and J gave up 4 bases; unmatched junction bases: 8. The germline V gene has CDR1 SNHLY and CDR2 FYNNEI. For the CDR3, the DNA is TGTGCCAGCAGCCCCGGGACAGGTGGTTACGAGCAGTACTTC. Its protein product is CASSPGTGGYEQYF. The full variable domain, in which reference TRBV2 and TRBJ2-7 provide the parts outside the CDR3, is EPEVTQTPSHQVTQMGQEVILRCVPISNHLYFYWYRQILGQKVEFLVSFYNNEISEKSEIFDDQFSVERPDGSNFTLKIRSTKLEDSAMYFCASSPGTGGYEQYFGPGTRLTVT.

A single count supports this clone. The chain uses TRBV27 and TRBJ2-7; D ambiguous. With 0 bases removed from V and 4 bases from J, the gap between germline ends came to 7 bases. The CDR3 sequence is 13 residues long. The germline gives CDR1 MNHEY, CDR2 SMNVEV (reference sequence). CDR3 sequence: CASSLSPNYEQYF. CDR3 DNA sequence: TGTGCCAGCAGTTTATCGCCTAATTACGAGCAGTACTTC.

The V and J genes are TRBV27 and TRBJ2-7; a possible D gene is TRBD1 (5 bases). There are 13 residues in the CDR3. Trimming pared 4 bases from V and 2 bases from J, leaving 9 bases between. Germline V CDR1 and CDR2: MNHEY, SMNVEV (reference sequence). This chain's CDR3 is CASSYQGPYEQYF. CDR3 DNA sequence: TGTGCCAGCAGTTATCAGGGTCCCTACGAGCAGTACTTC.

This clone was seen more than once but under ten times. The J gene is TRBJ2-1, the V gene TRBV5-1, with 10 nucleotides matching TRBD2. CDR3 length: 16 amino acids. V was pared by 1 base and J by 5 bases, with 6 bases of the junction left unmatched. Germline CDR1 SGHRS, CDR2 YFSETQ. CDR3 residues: CASSLLGLAGDNEQFF. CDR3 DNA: TGCGCCAGCAGCTTGCTGGGTCTAGCGGGGGACAATGAGCAGTTCTTC.

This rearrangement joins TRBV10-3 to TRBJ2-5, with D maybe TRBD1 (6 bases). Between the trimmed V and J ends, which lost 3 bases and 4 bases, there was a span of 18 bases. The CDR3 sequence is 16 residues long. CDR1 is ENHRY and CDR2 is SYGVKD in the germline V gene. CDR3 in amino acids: CAISEPQGHRLETQYF. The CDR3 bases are TGTGCCATCAGTGAACCTCAGGGACACCGGTTAGAGACCCAGTACTTC.

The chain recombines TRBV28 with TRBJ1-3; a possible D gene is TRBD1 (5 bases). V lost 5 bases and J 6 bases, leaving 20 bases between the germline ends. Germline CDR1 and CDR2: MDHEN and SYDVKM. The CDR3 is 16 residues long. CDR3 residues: CASSETATVELNTIYF. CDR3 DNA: TGTGCCAGCAGTGAAACAGCGACAGTAGAATTAAACACCATATATTTT.

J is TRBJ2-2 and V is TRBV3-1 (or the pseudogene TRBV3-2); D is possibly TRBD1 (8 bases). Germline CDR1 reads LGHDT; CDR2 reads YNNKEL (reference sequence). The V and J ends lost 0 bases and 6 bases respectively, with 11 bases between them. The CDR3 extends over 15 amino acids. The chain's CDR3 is CASSQEQGGPGELFF. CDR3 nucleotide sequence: TGTGCCAGCAGCCAAGAACAGGGGGGGCCCGGGGAGCTGTTTTTT.

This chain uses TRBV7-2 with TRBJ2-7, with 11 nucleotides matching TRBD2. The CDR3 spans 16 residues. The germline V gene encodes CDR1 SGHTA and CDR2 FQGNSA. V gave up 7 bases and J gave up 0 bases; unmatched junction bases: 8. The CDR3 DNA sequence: TGTGCCAGCACTCGACTAGCGGGATCAAGCTCCTACGAGCAGTACTTC. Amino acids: CASTRLAGSSSYEQYF.

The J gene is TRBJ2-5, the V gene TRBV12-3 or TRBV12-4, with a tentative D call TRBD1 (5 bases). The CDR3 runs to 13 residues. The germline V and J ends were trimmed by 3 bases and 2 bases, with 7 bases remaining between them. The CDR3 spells CASSFQGQETQYF. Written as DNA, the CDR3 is TGTGCCAGCAGTTTCCAGGGACAAGAGACCCAGTACTTC.

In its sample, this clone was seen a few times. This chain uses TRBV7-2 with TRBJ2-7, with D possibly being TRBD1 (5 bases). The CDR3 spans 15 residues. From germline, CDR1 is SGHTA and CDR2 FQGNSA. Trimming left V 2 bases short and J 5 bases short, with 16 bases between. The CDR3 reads CASSLLPGPPNEQYF. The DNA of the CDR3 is TGTGCCAGCAGCTTACTTCCAGGGCCCCCCAACGAGCAGTACTTC.

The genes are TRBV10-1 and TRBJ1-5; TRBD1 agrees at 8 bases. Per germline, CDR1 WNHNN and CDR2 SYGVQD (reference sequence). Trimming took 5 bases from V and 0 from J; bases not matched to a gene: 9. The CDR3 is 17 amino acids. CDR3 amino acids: CASSRGQEGYSNQPQHF. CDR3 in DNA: TGCGCCAGCAGTCGGGGACAGGAGGGTTATAGCAATCAGCCCCAGCATTTT.

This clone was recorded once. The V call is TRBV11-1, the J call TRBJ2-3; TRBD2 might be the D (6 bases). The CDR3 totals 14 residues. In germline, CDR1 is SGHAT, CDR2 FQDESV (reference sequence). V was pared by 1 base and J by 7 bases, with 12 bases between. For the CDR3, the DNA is TGTGCCAGCAGCTTAGAGGGCGGGGTTAATACGCAGTATTTT. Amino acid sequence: CASSLEGGVNTQYF.

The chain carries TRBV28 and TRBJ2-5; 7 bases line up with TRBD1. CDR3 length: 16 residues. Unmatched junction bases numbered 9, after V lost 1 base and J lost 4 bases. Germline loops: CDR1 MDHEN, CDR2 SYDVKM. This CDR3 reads CASSLSQGVFGETQYF. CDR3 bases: TGTGCCAGCAGTTTATCGCAGGGGGTTTTTGGAGAGACCCAGTACTTC.

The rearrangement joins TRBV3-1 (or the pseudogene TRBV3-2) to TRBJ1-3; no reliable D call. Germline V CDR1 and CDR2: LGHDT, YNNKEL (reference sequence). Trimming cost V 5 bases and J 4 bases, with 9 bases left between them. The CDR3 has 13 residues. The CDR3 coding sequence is TGTGCCAGCAGCACTCGGAGAGGAAACACCATATATTTT. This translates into CASSTRRGNTIYF.

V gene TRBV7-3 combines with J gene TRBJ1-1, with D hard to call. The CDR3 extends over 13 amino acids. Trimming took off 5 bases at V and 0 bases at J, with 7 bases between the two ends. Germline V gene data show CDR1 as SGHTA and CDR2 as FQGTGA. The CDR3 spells CASSERMNTEAFF. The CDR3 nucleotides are TGTGCCAGCAGCGAGAGGATGAACACTGAAGCTTTCTTT.

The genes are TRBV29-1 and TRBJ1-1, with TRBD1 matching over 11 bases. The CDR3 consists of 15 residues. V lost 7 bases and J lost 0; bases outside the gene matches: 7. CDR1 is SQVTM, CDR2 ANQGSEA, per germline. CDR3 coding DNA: TGCAGCGCCGTCCCGGGACAGGGGGTGAACACTGAAGCTTTCTTT. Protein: CSAVPGQGVNTEAFF.